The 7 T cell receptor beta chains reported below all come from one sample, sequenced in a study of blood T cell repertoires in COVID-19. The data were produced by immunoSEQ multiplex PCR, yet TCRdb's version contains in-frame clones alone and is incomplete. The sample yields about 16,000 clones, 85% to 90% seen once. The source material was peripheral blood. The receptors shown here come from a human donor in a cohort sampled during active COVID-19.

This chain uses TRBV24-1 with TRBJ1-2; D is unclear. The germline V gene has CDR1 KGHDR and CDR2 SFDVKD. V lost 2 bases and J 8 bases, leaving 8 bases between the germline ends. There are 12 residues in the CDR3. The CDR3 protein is CATSDSIRGYTF. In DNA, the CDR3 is TGTGCCACCAGTGATTCGATACGGGGCTACACCTTC.

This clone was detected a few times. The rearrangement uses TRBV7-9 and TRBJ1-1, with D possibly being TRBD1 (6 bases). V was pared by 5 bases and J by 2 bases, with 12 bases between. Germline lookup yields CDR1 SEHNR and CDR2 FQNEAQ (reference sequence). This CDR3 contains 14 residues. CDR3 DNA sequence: TGTGCCAGCAGCCTGGGGGCGGAAAACACTGAAGCTTTCTTT. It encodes CASSLGAENTEAFF.

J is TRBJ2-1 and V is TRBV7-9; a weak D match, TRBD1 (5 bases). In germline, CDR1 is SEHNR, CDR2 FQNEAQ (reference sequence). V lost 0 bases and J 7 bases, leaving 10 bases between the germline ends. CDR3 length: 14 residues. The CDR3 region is CASSLATVGNEQFF. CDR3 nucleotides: TGTGCCAGCAGCTTAGCGACAGTGGGGAATGAGCAGTTCTTC.

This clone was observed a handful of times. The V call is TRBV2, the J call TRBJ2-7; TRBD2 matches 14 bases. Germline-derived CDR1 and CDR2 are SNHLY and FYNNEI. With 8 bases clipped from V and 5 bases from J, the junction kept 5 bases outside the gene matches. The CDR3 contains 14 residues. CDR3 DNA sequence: TGTGCCAGCGGGGGACTAGCGGGAGTTAACGAGCAGTACTTC. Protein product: CASGGLAGVNEQYF.

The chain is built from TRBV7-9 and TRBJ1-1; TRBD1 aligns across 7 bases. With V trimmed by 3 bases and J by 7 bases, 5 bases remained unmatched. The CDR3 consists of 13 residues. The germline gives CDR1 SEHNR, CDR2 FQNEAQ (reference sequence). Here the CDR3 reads CASSLGTALEAFF. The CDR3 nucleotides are TGTGCCAGCAGCTTGGGGACAGCTCTTGAAGCTTTCTTT.

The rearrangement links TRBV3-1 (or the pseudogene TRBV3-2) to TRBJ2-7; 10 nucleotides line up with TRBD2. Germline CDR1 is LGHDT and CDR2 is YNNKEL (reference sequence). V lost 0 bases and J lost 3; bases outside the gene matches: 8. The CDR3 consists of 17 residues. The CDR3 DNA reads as TGTGCCAGCAGCCAAGATTTGTGGACTAGCGGCATCTACGAGCAGTACTTC. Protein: CASSQDLWTSGIYEQYF.

CDR3 loop: CASGRGQGIQNEQFF. CDR3 nucleotide sequence: TGCGCCAGCGGCCGGGGACAGGGGATTCAAAACGAGCAGTTCTTC. The gene calls are TRBV4-1 and TRBJ2-1; TRBD1 agrees at 10 bases. V was pared by 8 bases and J by 10 bases, with 14 bases of the junction left unmatched. Per the germline V gene, CDR1 is MGHRA and CDR2 is YSYEKL. The CDR3 is 15 residues long.